The 24 T cell receptor beta chains below were found in one sample sequenced in a study of early T cells in non-severe SARS-CoV-2 infection. Using its own MiXCR run on the 5' RACE reads, TCRdb lists one record per CDR3 protein. The sample has around 50,000 distinct CDR3 sequences, 7.7% seen once. Sequencing was done on a sample of whole blood. All receptors derive from an adult who was a healthcare worker with PCR-confirmed SARS-CoV-2 infection or an uninfected control (not recorded which).

This clonotype came up many times. This sequence joins TRBV4-2 and TRBJ1-5; TRBD1 agrees at 9 bases. Germline V CDR1 and CDR2: LGHNA, YNFKEQ. Trimming took 2 bases from V and 6 from J; bases not matched to a gene: 14. This CDR3 has 18 amino acids. The CDR3 protein is CASSQSHRGQGSGQPQHF. For the CDR3, the DNA is TGTGCCAGCAGCCAATCGCACAGAGGACAGGGGAGCGGTCAGCCCCAGCATTTT.

This clonotype has only a few counts. This rearrangement joins TRBV5-1 to TRBJ1-4; D remains ambiguous. V lost 0 bases to trimming and J lost 2 bases, with 5 bases between them. The CDR3 runs 14 residues. CDR1 SGHRS and CDR2 YFSETQ come from the germline V gene. CDR3 nucleotides: TGCGCCAGCAGCTTGGGACGGACTAATGAAAAACTGTTTTTT. This codes for CASSLGRTNEKLFF. The whole variable domain, remainder taken from reference TRBV5-1 and TRBJ1-4, is KAGVTQTPRYLIKTRGQQVTLSCSPISGHRSVSWYQQTPGQGLQFLFEYFSETQRNKGNFPGRFSGRQFSNSRSEMNVSTLELGDSALYLCASSLGRTNEKLFFGSGTQLSVL.

This clonotype has at least ten counts. The chain carries TRBV20-1 and TRBJ1-5; possibly TRBD1 for D (5 bases). V was cut by 0 bases and J by 0 bases, with 9 bases left in between. The germline CDR1 and CDR2 sequences are DFQATT and SNEGSKA (reference sequence). The CDR3 is 15 amino acids. The DNA for the CDR3 is TGCAGTGCTAGAGAGGGACCTTATAGCAATCAGCCCCAGCATTTT. Residues: CSAREGPYSNQPQHF.

This clonotype was counted many times. The chain uses TRBV2 and TRBJ1-6, with TRBD1 matching 11 bases. Germline V lookup: CDR1 SNHLY, CDR2 FYNNEI. The CDR3 loop spans 15 amino acids. Trimming at V came to 8 bases and at J to 7 bases, leaving 7 bases not matched to a gene. The DNA of the CDR3 is TGTGCCAGCCAACGGACAGGGGGCACGAATTCACCCCTCCACTTT. It specifies CASQRTGGTNSPLHF. Together with reference TRBV2 and TRBJ1-6, the CDR3 gives the full variable domain: EPEVTQTPSHQVTQMGQEVILRCVPISNHLYFYWYRQILGQKVEFLVSFYNNEISEKSEIFDDQFSVERPDGSNFTLKIRSTKLEDSAMYFCASQRTGGTNSPLHFGNGTRLTVT.

This clonotype has a count of ten or more. The chain uses TRBV9 and TRBJ1-1, with D possibly being TRBD1 (5 bases). Trimming shortened V by 5 bases and J by 3 bases, and 11 bases separated the two germline ends. This CDR3 contains 13 residues. Germline V gives CDR1 SGDLS, CDR2 YYNGEE. The DNA of the CDR3 is TGTGCCAGCAGGGACCAGGGAGACACTGAAGCTTTCTTT. Translated: CASRDQGDTEAFF.

This clonotype was found a few times. The chain has TRBV21-1 and TRBJ2-1; the table's D call of TRBD2 was not tested on the DNA. TRBV21-1 is a pseudogene segment. CDR3 length: 15 residues. The CDR3 is CASNFSGGVLNEQFF. The CDR3 bases are TGTGCCAGCAATTTTAGCGGGGGGGTTCTCAATGAGCAGTTCTTC.

This clonotype was found many times. The chain carries TRBV12-5 and TRBJ2-1, with 10 nucleotides matching TRBD2. The germline gives CDR1 LGHNT, CDR2 FRNRAP. The CDR3 covers 18 residues. With 0 bases clipped from V and 3 bases from J, the junction kept 8 bases outside the gene matches. The CDR3 DNA reads as TGTGCTAGTGGTTTGGTCCCCAATCTAGCGGGAGACTACAATGAGCAGTTCTTC. Translating gives CASGLVPNLAGDYNEQFF.

At least ten counts were recorded for this clonotype. The J gene is TRBJ1-1, the V gene TRBV20-1; D is uncertain. Looked up from germline, CDR1 is DFQATT and CDR2 is SNEGSKA (reference sequence). Trimming removed 0 bases at V and 0 bases at J, with 5 bases between. The CDR3 runs to 13 residues. The chain's CDR3 is CSAREQLNTEAFF. CDR3 sequence (DNA): TGCAGTGCTAGAGAACAGTTGAACACTGAAGCTTTCTTT.

This clonotype counts as medium-sized. The chain couples TRBV27 to TRBJ2-1; possible D gene TRBD1, 6 bases. Between the trimmed V and J ends, which lost 7 bases and 8 bases, there was a span of 15 bases. CDR1 and CDR2 from the germline V gene are MNHEY and SMNVEV (reference sequence). CDR3 length: 13 amino acids. CDR3 DNA sequence: TGTGCCAGCATTGGGACATATTCCCATGAGCAGTTCTTC. Translation gives CASIGTYSHEQFF.

This clonotype has only a few counts. The chain's CDR3 is CASSNTGGTEAFF. Written as DNA, the CDR3 is TGTGCCAGCAGCAACACAGGGGGCACTGAAGCTTTCTTT. This chain connects TRBV12-3 or TRBV12-4 to TRBJ1-1, with 8 positions matching TRBD1. The CDR3 runs 13 residues. J was trimmed by 4 bases and V by 6 bases; bases with no gene match: 4.

V and J are TRBV19 and TRBJ1-2; the D gene is possibly TRBD1 (5 bases). This CDR3 has 13 residues. CDR1 is LNHDA and CDR2 is SQIVND in the germline V gene (reference sequence). V lost 6 bases and J lost 4, with 12 bases in between. CDR3 coding DNA: TGTGCCAGTAGACAGACAGTACTCTATGGCTACACCTTC. Protein product: CASRQTVLYGYTF.

This clonotype has ten or more counts. The rearrangement uses TRBV18 and TRBJ1-2, with D maybe TRBD1 (5 bases). The CDR3 runs 13 residues. Germline CDR1 KGHSH, CDR2 LQKENI. V lost 3 bases to trimming and J lost 4 bases, with 9 bases between them. CDR3 coding DNA: TGTGCCAGCTCACCGACAGTTCCCTATGGCTACACCTTC. Translating gives CASSPTVPYGYTF. The whole variable domain, filled in from reference TRBV18 and TRBJ1-2, reads NAGVMQNPRHLVRRRGQEARLRCSPMKGHSHVYWYRQLPEEGLKFMVYLQKENIIDESGMPKERFSAEFPKEGPSILRIQQVVRGDSAAYFCASSPTVPYGYTFGSGTRLTVV.

Many counts were recorded for this clonotype. The chain links TRBV20-1 to TRBJ2-7; TRBD2 aligns across 8 bases. Looked up from germline, CDR1 is DFQATT and CDR2 is SNEGSKA (reference sequence). With 3 bases clipped from V and 4 bases from J, the junction kept 8 bases outside the gene matches. The length of the CDR3 is 14 residues. The CDR3 coding sequence is TGCAGTGCTAGTAAGGCGGGGGGCCGATACGAGCAGTACTTC. Translating gives CSASKAGGRYEQYF.

A few counts support this clonotype. This chain links TRBV7-9 with TRBJ2-3, with D perhaps being TRBD1 or TRBD2 (5 bases each). This CDR3 contains 16 residues. Trimming shortened V by 5 bases and J by 1 base, and 16 bases separated the two germline ends. Germline loops: CDR1 SEHNR, CDR2 FQNEAQ (reference sequence). The chain's CDR3 is CASSQYEGRRTDTQYF. The DNA for the CDR3 is TGTGCCAGCAGCCAATACGAGGGGAGACGCACAGATACGCAGTATTTT.

This clonotype was found many times. This chain uses TRBV20-1 with TRBJ2-3, with 7 bases that match TRBD2. After removal of 5 bases from V and 0 bases from J, the junction contained 5 bases not matched to a gene. Germline V gene lookup returns CDR1 DFQATT and CDR2 SNEGSKA (reference sequence). This CDR3 comprises 14 residues. The CDR3 sequence: CSALGGGSTDTQYF. CDR3 nucleotides: TGCAGTGCTCTGGGCGGGGGTAGCACAGATACGCAGTATTTT.

The CDR3 DNA follows: TGTGCCTCCGGGACTAGCGGGGGGGCCGGTGAGCAGTACTTC. It yields the protein CASGTSGGAGEQYF. The chain recombines TRBV19 with TRBJ2-7; 16 bases align to TRBD2. The CDR3 spans 14 residues. Germline V gene sequence: CDR1 LNHDA, CDR2 SQIVND (reference sequence). V shed 11 bases and J 7 bases; nucleotides not matched to a gene: 8.

This clonotype was recorded at least ten times. The gene calls are TRBV18 and TRBJ2-3, with a tentative D call TRBD2 (5 bases). The CDR3 sequence is 15 residues long. Trimming took 3 bases from V and 1 from J, leaving 11 bases between them. CDR1 and CDR2 (germline): KGHSH, LQKENI. The CDR3 sequence is CASSPGLRGTDTQYF. CDR3 in DNA: TGTGCCAGCTCACCCGGACTTCGGGGCACAGATACGCAGTATTTT.

At least ten counts were recorded for this clonotype. The chain has TRBV3-1 and TRBJ2-5; 11 positions match TRBD1. The CDR3 is 16 amino acids. The J segment lost 2 bases and the V segment lost 0 bases, leaving 2 bases of the junction unmatched. The V gene's germline CDR1 is LGHDT and CDR2 YNNKEL (reference sequence). The CDR3 nucleotides read TGTGCCAGCAGCCAAGAGTGGGACAGGGGGCAAGAGACCCAGTACTTC. As protein: CASSQEWDRGQETQYF.

This clonotype was picked up a small number of times. V is TRBV7-2 and J is TRBJ2-3; TRBD2 aligns across 9 bases. With 4 bases clipped from V and 2 bases from J, the junction kept 10 bases outside the gene matches. This CDR3 region has 17 residues. CDR1 SGHTA and CDR2 FQGNSA come from the germline V gene. The CDR3 bases are TGTGCCAGCAGCTCCCCTGGGCTAGCGGGGATCACAGATACGCAGTATTTT. Translated, it gives CASSSPGLAGITDTQYF.

This clonotype has at least ten counts. This sequence joins TRBV27 and TRBJ2-4, with 7 positions matching TRBD1. Germline-derived CDR1 and CDR2 are MNHEY and SMNVEV (reference sequence). The CDR3 is 16 residues long. The trim removed 5 bases at V and 1 base at J, leaving 8 bases unmatched. CDR3 in DNA: TGTGCCAGCAGTCCTCAGACAGGGTCGGCCAAAAACATTCAGTACTTC. It encodes CASSPQTGSAKNIQYF.

Ten or more counts support this clonotype. The chain has TRBV20-1 and TRBJ2-1; D is ambiguous. The CDR3 runs to 11 residues. V was cut by 6 bases and J by 7 bases, with 10 bases left in between. Per the germline V gene, CDR1 is DFQATT and CDR2 is SNEGSKA (reference sequence). CDR3 DNA sequence: TGCAGTGCACCCACAGAGAATGAGCAGTTCTTC. Residues: CSAPTENEQFF.

This clonotype was seen many times. The chain uses TRBV20-1 and TRBJ2-3; 9 nucleotides agree with TRBD2. This CDR3 spans 15 amino acids. The junction had 8 bases not matched to a gene; V was cut back by 5 bases and J by 2 bases. Germline V lookup: CDR1 DFQATT, CDR2 SNEGSKA (reference sequence). The CDR3 nucleotides are TGCAGTGCTTCGACTAGCGGTTCTCCCACAGATACGCAGTATTTT. It translates to CSASTSGSPTDTQYF.

This clonotype has a handful of counts. The chain joins TRBV29-1 to TRBJ2-7; tentative D call: TRBD2 (7 bases). This CDR3 is built from 13 residues. V was shortened by 6 bases and J by 2 bases, with 14 bases between the two germline ends. Looked up from germline, CDR1 is SQVTM and CDR2 is ANQGSEA. CDR3 in DNA: TGCAGCGTCGAGGGGGGGCAGACCTACGAGCAGTACTTC. It yields the protein CSVEGGQTYEQYF.

The table lists this clonotype with a few counts. The chain combines TRBV20-1 with TRBJ1-6; the D is unclear. From germline, CDR1 is DFQATT and CDR2 SNEGSKA (reference sequence). Trimming removed 0 bases from V and 7 bases from J, with 13 bases in between. This CDR3 has 15 amino acids. The CDR3 reads CSARDGLGRNSPLHF. As DNA, the CDR3 is TGCAGTGCTAGAGATGGGTTAGGGCGCAATTCACCCCTCCACTTT.